Here is one T cell receptor beta chain with its context. Its antigen is still unknown. The time point denotes: week 35, safety follow-up. Vaccination used 300 ug of mutant IDH1 20-mer peptide per dose, with topical imiquimod. Germline V gene data show CDR1 as SGHTA and CDR2 as FQGNSA. The CDR3 consists of 15 residues. V gave up 5 bases and J gave up 3 bases; unmatched junction bases: 10. The sample belongs to a study of a mutant IDH1 vaccine in newly diagnosed glioma. TCRdb's table, derived via immunoSEQ multiplex PCR, lists solely in-frame clones and lacks some. The table has 35,000 to 50,000 clones, 85% to 95% seen once.

J is TRBJ2-7 and V is TRBV7-2, with 7 bases lining up with TRBD2. Specimen: PBMCs, collected from a glioma patient whose treatment included an IDH1 peptide vaccine. The receptor was derived from a man between 45 and 60 years old with glioma. The CDR3 DNA is TGTGCCAGCAGCCCCTGGGGGGGGAGGGTCTACGAGCAGTACTTC. Protein: CASSPWGGRVYEQYF.